This entry lists 17 T cell receptor beta chains sequenced from one sample in a study of sequential checkpoint blockade in melanoma. Some clones are missing from TCRdb's copy, which holds only in-frame ones; the method was immunoSEQ multiplex PCR. The data contain some 40,000 clones, 70% to 90% of them singletons. Noted treatment: randomized to nivolumab then ipilimumab (arm A) or the reverse (arm B). Sequenced here: CD8+ T cells sorted from blood (inferred from file names), sampled from a patient given nivolumab and ipilimumab in sequence. Receptors originate from a human donor with melanoma.

This chain connects TRBV5-1 to TRBJ2-1; possibly TRBD2 for D (6 bases). This CDR3 region has 14 residues. Germline values: CDR1 SGHRS, CDR2 YFSETQ. V lost 0 bases, J lost 6 bases, and 10 bases lay in between. This chain's CDR3 is CASSLAGLPNEQFF. As DNA, the CDR3 is TGCGCCAGCAGCTTGGCGGGACTCCCCAATGAGCAGTTCTTC.

This clone turned up a few times. The chain recombines TRBV19 with TRBJ1-5; 10 positions agree with TRBD1. The CDR3 extends over 15 amino acids. Germline trimming cut 5 bases from V and 6 bases from J; bases unmatched to any gene: 7. Germline V gives CDR1 LNHDA, CDR2 SQIVND (reference sequence). The CDR3 reads CASSPMTGGGQPQHF. For the CDR3, the DNA is TGTGCCAGTAGTCCAATGACAGGGGGCGGTCAGCCCCAGCATTTT. Variable domain in full (rest from reference TRBV19 and TRBJ1-5): DGGITQSPKYLFRKEGQNVTLSCEQNLNHDAMYWYRQDPGQGLRLIYYSQIVNDFQKGDIAEGYSVSREKKESFPLTVTSAQKNPTAFYLCASSPMTGGGQPQHFGDGTRLSIL.

This clone was detected only a few times. The gene calls are TRBV7-3 and TRBJ1-2; the match to TRBD1 covers 7 bases. V lost 5 bases to trimming and J lost 6 bases; unmatched junction nucleotides: 3. Germline V gene sequence: CDR1 SGHTA, CDR2 FQGTGA. CDR3 size: 12 residues. CDR3 bases: TGTGCCAGCAGCGAAGGGGGCGATGGCTACACCTTC. Translation gives CASSEGGDGYTF.

The chain is built from TRBV4-1 and TRBJ1-1; maybe TRBD1 (6 bases). From germline, CDR1 is MGHRA and CDR2 YSYEKL. The length of the CDR3 is 15 residues. The germline V and J ends were trimmed by 2 bases and 0 bases, with 10 bases remaining between them. The CDR3 here is CASSQQGRVNTEAFF. In DNA, the CDR3 is TGCGCCAGCAGCCAACAGGGGAGGGTGAACACTGAAGCTTTCTTT.

The CDR3, as DNA: TGTGCCACCAGCACGGGACTAGCGGGAGTAGATACGCAGTATTTT. This encodes CATSTGLAGVDTQYF. V is TRBV15 and J is TRBJ2-3; the match to TRBD2 covers 14 bases. V shed 4 bases, J shed 5 bases, and the junction held 2 bases outside the gene matches. Germline V gene sequence: CDR1 LNHNV, CDR2 YYDKDF (reference sequence). This CDR3 has 15 amino acids.

The rearrangement joins TRBV12-1 to TRBJ2-1; TRBD1 is taken as the D call from the table, unchecked against the DNA. TRBV12-1 is noted as a pseudogene. This CDR3 contains 17 residues. This CDR3 reads CASSPWTAGTGGNEQFF. As DNA, the CDR3 is TGTGCCAGCAGCCCTTGGACGGCCGGGACAGGGGGCAATGAGCAGTTCTTC.

The J gene is TRBJ2-1, the V gene TRBV4-3; 12 bases line up with TRBD2. Germline CDR1 and CDR2: LGHNA and YSLEER. J lost 8 bases, V lost 0 bases, and 5 bases had no gene match. This CDR3 is 16 amino acids long. As DNA, the CDR3 is TGCGCCAGCAGCCAAGACAGGACTAGCGGGACGGATGAGCAGTTCTTC. Its translation: CASSQDRTSGTDEQFF.

V usage is TRBV7-6 and J usage is TRBJ2-5; TRBD2 matches 9 bases. The CDR3 is made up of 19 amino acids. Germline V lookup: CDR1 SGHVS, CDR2 FNYEAQ. V gave up 2 bases and J gave up 1 base; unmatched junction bases: 14. CDR3 residues: CASSLRWLAGDGSQETQYF. CDR3 DNA: TGTGCCAGCAGCTTAAGGTGGTTAGCGGGAGATGGGTCCCAAGAGACCCAGTACTTC.

V is TRBV6-4 and J is TRBJ2-2; a weak D match, TRBD2 (6 bases). The CDR3 has 18 residues. V lost 0 bases and J 4 bases, leaving 18 bases between the germline ends. CDR1 and CDR2 (germline): MRHNA, SNTAGT. CDR3 bases: TGTGCCAGCAGTGACTCCGGGACTTCTATATTAGCCACCGGGGAGCTGTTTTTT. This encodes CASSDSGTSILATGELFF.

Written as DNA, the CDR3 is TGTGCCAGTAGTACAGGGCCAGGGCGAGGGCTAGCGGGAGATCGGAATGAGCAGTTCTTC. Its translation: CASSTGPGRGLAGDRNEQFF. This chain joins TRBV19 and TRBJ2-1, with 10 bases identical to TRBD2. CDR1 LNHDA and CDR2 SQIVND come from the germline V gene (reference sequence). This CDR3 is 20 amino acids long. V dropped 4 bases and J dropped 7; count of bases not matched to a gene: 22.

The chain uses TRBV12-5 and TRBJ1-2, with 7 bases aligning to TRBD1. This CDR3 is 14 amino acids long. The germline V gene encodes CDR1 LGHNT and CDR2 FRNRAP. Trimming at V came to 3 bases and at J to 4 bases, leaving 5 bases not matched to a gene. CDR3 nucleotides: TGTGCTAGTGGTTTTGGGACAGCTGGCTATGGCTACACCTTC. Its translation: CASGFGTAGYGYTF.

The gene calls are TRBV4-1 and TRBJ2-1, with D unresolved. CDR3 length: 14 amino acids. The V gene lost 2 bases and the J gene lost 6 bases, with 11 bases spanning the gap. The V gene's germline CDR1 is MGHRA and CDR2 YSYEKL. CDR3 sequence: CASSQFGVVNEQFF. The CDR3 DNA reads as TGCGCCAGCAGCCAATTCGGAGTAGTCAATGAGCAGTTCTTC.

V gene TRBV28 combines with J gene TRBJ1-5, with D unresolved. Deletions cut 7 bases from V and 1 base from J, with 14 bases between. Looked up from germline, CDR1 is MDHEN and CDR2 is SYDVKM. The CDR3 spans 15 residues. The DNA of the CDR3 is TGTGCCAGCACCGATAGGACTGTCAGCAATCAGCCCCAGCATTTT. It encodes CASTDRTVSNQPQHF. Variable domain in full (rest from reference TRBV28 and TRBJ1-5): DVKVTQSSRYLVKRTGEKVFLECVQDMDHENMFWYRQDPGLGLRLIYFSYDVKMKEKGDIPEGYSVSREKKERFSLILESASTNQTSMYLCASTDRTVSNQPQHFGDGTRLSIL.

V is TRBV23-1 and J is TRBJ1-1; D is ambiguous. TRBV23-1 is recorded as an ORF, its role being uncertain. The CDR3 contains 14 residues. V lost 4 bases and J 2 bases, leaving 11 bases between the germline ends. CDR3 nucleotide sequence: TGCGCCAGCAGTCCGCGAAGCATAAACACTGAAGCTTTCTTT. Translated, it gives CASSPRSINTEAFF.

The chain has TRBV4-1 and TRBJ1-3, with D unresolved. Germline CDR1 and CDR2: MGHRA and YSYEKL. This CDR3 is built from 14 residues. V shed 4 bases and J shed 4 bases, with 11 bases lying between them. CDR3 protein: CASSLLGGGNTIYF. In nucleotides, the CDR3 is TGCGCCAGCAGCCTCCTTGGCGGGGGAAACACCATATATTTT.

This clone was detected a few times. V usage is TRBV10-1 and J usage is TRBJ2-7; D ambiguous. CDR1 and CDR2 (germline): WNHNN, SYGVQD (reference sequence). CDR3 size: 9 residues. With 9 bases removed from V and 3 bases from J, the gap between germline ends came to 3 bases. This chain's CDR3 is CARNYEQYV. Here the CDR3 DNA reads TGCGCCAGGAACTACGAGCAGTACGTC.

CDR3 protein: CATSRDRLRDKNEQFF. CDR3 sequence (DNA): TGTGCCACCAGCAGAGATCGCCTGCGGGATAAGAATGAGCAGTTCTTC. The rearrangement uses TRBV15 and TRBJ2-1; D possibly corresponds to TRBD2 (6 bases). Trimming cost V 0 bases and J 7 bases, with 16 bases left between them. Germline V gene data show CDR1 as LNHNV and CDR2 as YYDKDF (reference sequence). The CDR3 totals 16 residues.